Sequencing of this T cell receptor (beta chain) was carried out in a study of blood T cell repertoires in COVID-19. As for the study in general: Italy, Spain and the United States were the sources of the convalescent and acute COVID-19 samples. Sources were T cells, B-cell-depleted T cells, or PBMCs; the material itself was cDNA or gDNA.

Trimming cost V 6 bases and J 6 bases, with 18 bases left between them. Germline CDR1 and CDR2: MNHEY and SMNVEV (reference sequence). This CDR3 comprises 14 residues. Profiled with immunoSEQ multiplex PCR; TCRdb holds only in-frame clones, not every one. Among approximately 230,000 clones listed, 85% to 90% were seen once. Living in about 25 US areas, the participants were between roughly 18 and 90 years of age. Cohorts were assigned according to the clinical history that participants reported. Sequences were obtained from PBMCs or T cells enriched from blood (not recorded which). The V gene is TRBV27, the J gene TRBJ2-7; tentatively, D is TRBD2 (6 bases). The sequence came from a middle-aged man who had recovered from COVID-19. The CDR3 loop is CASRLRGGIPEQYF. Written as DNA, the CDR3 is TGTGCCAGCAGACTACGGGGCGGGATTCCCGAGCAGTACTTC.